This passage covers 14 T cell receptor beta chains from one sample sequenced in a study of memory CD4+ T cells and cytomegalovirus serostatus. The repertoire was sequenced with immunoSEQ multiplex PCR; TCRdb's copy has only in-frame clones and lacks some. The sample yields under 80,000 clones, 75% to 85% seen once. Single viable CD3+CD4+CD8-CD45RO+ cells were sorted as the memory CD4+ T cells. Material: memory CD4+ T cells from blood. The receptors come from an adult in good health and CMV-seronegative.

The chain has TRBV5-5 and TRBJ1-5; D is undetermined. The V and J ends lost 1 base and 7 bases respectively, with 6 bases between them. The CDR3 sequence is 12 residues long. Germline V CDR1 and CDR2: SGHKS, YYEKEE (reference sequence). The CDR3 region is CASSLLGQPQHF. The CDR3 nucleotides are TGTGCCAGCAGCTTGTTGGGACAGCCCCAGCATTTT.

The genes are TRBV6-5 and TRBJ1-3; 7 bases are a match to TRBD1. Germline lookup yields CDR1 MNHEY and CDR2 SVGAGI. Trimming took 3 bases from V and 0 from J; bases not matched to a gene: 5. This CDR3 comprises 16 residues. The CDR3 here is CASSYTQGVSGNTIYF. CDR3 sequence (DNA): TGTGCCAGCAGTTATACCCAGGGGGTCTCTGGAAACACCATATATTTT.

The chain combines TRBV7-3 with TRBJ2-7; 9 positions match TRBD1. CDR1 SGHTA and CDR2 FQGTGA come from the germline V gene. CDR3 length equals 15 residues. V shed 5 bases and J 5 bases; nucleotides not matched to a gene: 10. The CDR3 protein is CASSPGTGRSHEQYF. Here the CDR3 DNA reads TGTGCCAGCAGCCCCGGGACAGGGAGATCCCACGAGCAGTACTTC.

CDR3 sequence reads: CASRQRTGMDTQYF. The DNA for the CDR3 is TGTGCCAGCAGACAAAGGACAGGGATGGATACGCAGTATTTT. This chain joins TRBV5-6 and TRBJ2-3, with TRBD1 identical over 8 bases. Germline assignment: CDR1 SGHDT and CDR2 YYEEEE. The length of the CDR3 is 14 residues. V shed 5 bases, J shed 6 bases, and the junction held 8 bases outside the gene matches.

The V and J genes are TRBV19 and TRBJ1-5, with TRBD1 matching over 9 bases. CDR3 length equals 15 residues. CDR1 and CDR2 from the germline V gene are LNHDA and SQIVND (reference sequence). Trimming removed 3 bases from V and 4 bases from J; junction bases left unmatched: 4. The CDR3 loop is CASSITGGGNQPQHF. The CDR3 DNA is TGTGCCAGTAGTATTACAGGGGGCGGTAATCAGCCCCAGCATTTT.

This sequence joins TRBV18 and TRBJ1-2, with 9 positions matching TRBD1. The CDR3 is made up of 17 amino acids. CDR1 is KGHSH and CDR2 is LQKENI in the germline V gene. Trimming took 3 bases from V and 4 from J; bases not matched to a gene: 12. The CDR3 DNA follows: TGTGCCAGCTCACCGCAAACTCCGGGACAGGGAAGCTATGGCTACACCTTC. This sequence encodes CASSPQTPGQGSYGYTF.

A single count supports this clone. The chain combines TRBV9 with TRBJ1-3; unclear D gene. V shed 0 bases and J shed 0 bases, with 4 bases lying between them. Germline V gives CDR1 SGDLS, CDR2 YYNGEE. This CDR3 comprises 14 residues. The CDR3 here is CASSVGTSGNTIYF. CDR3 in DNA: TGTGCCAGCAGCGTAGGAACCTCTGGAAACACCATATATTTT.

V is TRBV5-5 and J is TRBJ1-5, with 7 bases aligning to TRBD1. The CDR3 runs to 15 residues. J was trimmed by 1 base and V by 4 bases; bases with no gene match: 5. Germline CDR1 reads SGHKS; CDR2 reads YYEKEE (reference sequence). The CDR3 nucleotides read TGTGCCAGCAGCCCCCAGGGGGGCAGCAATCAGCCCCAGCATTTT. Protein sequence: CASSPQGGSNQPQHF.

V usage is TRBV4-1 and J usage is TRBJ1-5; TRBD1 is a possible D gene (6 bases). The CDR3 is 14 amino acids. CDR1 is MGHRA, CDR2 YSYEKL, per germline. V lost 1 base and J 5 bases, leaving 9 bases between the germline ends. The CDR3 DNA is TGCGCCAGCAGCCAAGTAGGGGGGGATCAGCCCCAGCATTTT. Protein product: CASSQVGGDQPQHF.

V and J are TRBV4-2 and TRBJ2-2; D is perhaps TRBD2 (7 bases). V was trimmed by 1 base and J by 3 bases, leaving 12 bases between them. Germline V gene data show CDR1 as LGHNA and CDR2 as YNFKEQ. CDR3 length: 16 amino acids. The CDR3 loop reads CASSQVGGQYTGELFF. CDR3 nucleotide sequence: TGTGCCAGCAGCCAAGTGGGGGGGCAGTACACCGGGGAGCTGTTTTTT.

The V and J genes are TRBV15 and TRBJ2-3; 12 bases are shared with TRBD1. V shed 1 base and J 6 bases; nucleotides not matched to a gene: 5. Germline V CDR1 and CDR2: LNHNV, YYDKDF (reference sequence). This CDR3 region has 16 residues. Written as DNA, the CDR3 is TGTGCCACCAGCAGAGCGGGACAGGGGGCGAGGGATACGCAGTATTTT. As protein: CATSRAGQGARDTQYF.

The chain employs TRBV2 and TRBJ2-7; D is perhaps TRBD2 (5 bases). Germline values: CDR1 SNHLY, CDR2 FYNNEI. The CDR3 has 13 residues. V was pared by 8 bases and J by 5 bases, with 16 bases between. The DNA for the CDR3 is TGTGCCAGCGTATACACCCGGGGTAACGAGCAGTACTTC. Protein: CASVYTRGNEQYF.

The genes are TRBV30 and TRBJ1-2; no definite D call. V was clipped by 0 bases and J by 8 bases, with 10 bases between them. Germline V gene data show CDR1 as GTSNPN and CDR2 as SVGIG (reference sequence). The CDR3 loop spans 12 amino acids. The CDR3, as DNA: TGTGCCTGGAGTGTACCTTTGCGAGGCTACACCTTC. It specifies CAWSVPLRGYTF. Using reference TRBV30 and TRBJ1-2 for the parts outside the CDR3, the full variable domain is SQTIHQWPATLVQPVGSPLSLECTVEGTSNPNLYWYRQAAGRGLQLLFYSVGIGQISSEVPQNLSASRPQDRQFILSSKKLLLSDSGFYLCAWSVPLRGYTFGSGTRLTVV.

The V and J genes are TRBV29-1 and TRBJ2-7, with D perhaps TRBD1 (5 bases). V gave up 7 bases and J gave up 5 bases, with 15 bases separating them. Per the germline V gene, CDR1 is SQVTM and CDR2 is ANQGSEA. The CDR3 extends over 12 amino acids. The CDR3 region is CSAAQGPNEQYF. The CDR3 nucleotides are TGCAGCGCCGCCCAGGGTCCGAACGAGCAGTACTTC.